This TCR beta chain was observed in a study of cytomegalovirus exposure and HLA in healthy donors. Across the study: Inside one of the first data releases sat tens of millions of unique TCRs taken from HLA-typed donors. General study points: In a later analysis, several top co-occurrence clusters appeared linked to parvovirus B19, influenza, CMV and Epstein-Barr virus. One later analysis reportedly identified an Asian-associated ancestry cluster that showed fewer N-insertions than the approximately 710-donor mean.

In this sample, this clone turned up a few times. Its antigen is not known. This PCR relied on a set of 60 Vbeta primers and 13 Jbeta primers. The method was immunoSEQ multiplex PCR; TCRdb's version includes in-frame clones alone and lacks a portion of them. Of more than 85,000 clones listed, around 63% were seen once; the top ten hold under 5.5%. This CDR3 is built from 13 residues. Trimming shortened V by 7 bases and J by 4 bases, and 13 bases separated the two germline ends. Germline lookup yields CDR1 LNHDA and CDR2 SQIVND (reference sequence). The sequencing input was PBMCs. The chain is built from TRBV19 and TRBJ1-1, with no clear D. The source is a human donor in good health. CDR3 sequence: CASTYSGPTEAFF. In nucleotides, the CDR3 is TGTGCCAGTACCTACAGCGGCCCCACTGAAGCTTTCTTT.